Sequencing of this T cell receptor beta chain was carried out in a study of CD8+ T cells in alopecia areata. Overall study results and limits: Alopecia totalis/universalis scalp especially showed more expanded CD8+ clones than normal scalp.

Remarks on this clone: Its target is not known.

The CDR3 runs 15 residues. The germline V gene encodes CDR1 LGHNA and CDR2 YSLEER. Losses at the gene ends were 4 bases for V and 3 bases for J; bases not matched to a gene: 4. Treatment given: oral pan-JAK inhibitor, 5-10 mg twice daily. Once RNA had been extracted, it was reverse transcribed into cDNA to act as the sequencing template. Assay used: immunoSEQ multiplex PCR; TCRdb lists only in-frame clones, some missing. The sample holds more than 130,000 clones, 65% to 90% seen once. This rearrangement joins TRBV4-3 to TRBJ2-1; 9 bases are a match to TRBD2. The specimen comprised CD8+ T cells sorted from blood, sampled at week 4, from a patient treated with tofacitinib. This receptor was identified in a human donor with alopecia areata. The CDR3 spells CASSLGAGGYNEQFF. In DNA, the CDR3 is TGCGCCAGCAGCCTGGGAGCGGGGGGCTACAATGAGCAGTTCTTC.